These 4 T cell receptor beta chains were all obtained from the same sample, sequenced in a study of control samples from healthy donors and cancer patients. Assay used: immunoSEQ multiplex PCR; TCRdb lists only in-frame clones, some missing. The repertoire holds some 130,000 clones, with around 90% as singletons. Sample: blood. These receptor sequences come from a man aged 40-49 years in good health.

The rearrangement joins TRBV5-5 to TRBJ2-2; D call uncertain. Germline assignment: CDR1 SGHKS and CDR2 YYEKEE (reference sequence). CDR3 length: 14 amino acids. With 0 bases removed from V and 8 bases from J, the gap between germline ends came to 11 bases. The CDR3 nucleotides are TGTGCCAGCAGCTTGGGGCCAATTGATGGGGAGCTGTTTTTT. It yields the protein CASSLGPIDGELFF. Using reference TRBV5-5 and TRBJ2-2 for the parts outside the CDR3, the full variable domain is DAGVTQSPTHLIKTRGQQVTLRCSPISGHKSVSWYQQVLGQGPQFIFQYYEKEERGRGNFPDRFSARQFPNYSSELNVNALLLGDSALYLCASSLGPIDGELFFGEGSRLTVL.

CDR3 in amino acids: CASRDTGSVLSGNTIYF. The CDR3 bases are TGTGCCAGCAGGGATACAGGGAGCGTCCTCTCTGGAAACACCATATATTTT. The chain couples TRBV28 to TRBJ1-3; weak D call: TRBD1 (6 bases). The germline gives CDR1 MDHEN, CDR2 SYDVKM. This CDR3 contains 17 residues. Trimming stripped 6 bases from V and 0 bases from J, with 18 bases between.

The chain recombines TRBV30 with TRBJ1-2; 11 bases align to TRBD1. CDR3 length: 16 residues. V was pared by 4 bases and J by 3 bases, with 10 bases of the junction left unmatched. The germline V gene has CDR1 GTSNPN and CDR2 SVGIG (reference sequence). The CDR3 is CAWISGQGARDYGYTF. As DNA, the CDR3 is TGTGCCTGGATATCAGGACAGGGGGCGCGGGACTATGGCTACACCTTC.

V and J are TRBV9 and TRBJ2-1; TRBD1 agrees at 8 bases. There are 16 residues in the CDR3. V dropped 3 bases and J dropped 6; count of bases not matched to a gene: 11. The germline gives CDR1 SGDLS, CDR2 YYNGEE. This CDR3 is CASSALDRGGSNEQFF. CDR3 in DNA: TGTGCCAGCAGCGCCCTTGACAGGGGCGGCAGCAATGAGCAGTTCTTC.